These 16 T cell receptor beta chains were all obtained from the same sample, sequenced in a study of blood T cells in healthy people across ages. A second PCR of roughly 7 to 11 cycles used a sample-barcoded 5' primer and a J-beta primer mix. Via MiXCR, TCRdb re-called the 5' RACE reads, giving one row per CDR3 protein. The repertoire holds roughly 730,000 distinct CDR3 sequences, with about 56% as singletons. Sequencing was done on a sample of blood. These receptors came from a man in his forties in good health.

As for this clonotype: The junction and the germline gene differ at one end; a read error may be behind it. This sequence joins TRBV7-7 and TRBJ2-2; weak D call: TRBD2 (5 bases). CDR3 length: 17 amino acids. Per the germline V gene, CDR1 is SSHAT and CDR2 is FNYEAQ (reference sequence). The CDR3 loop reads CASSERALPSPTGELFF. In nucleotides, the CDR3 is TGTGCTAGCAGTGAGAGGGCCCTACCGTCCCCTACCGGGGAGCTGTTTTTT.

Concerning this clonotype: Germline and junction disagree at one end, which may indicate a read error. This sequence joins TRBV7-9 and TRBJ1-4, with D uncertain. Per germline, CDR1 SEHNR and CDR2 FQNEAQ (reference sequence). The CDR3 is 14 amino acids. The chain's CDR3 is CASSLLPTNEKLFF. The CDR3 coding sequence is TGTGCCAGCAGCTTATTACCCACTAATGAAAAGCTGTTTTTT. The full variable domain, completed using reference TRBV7-9 and TRBJ1-4, is DTGVSQNPRHKITKRGQNVTFRCDPISEHNRLYWYRQTLGQGPEFLTYFQNEAQLEKSRLLSDRFSAERPKGSFSTLEIQRTEQGDSAMYLCASSLLPTNEKLFFGSGTQLSVL.

There are a few counts of this clonotype. The chain has TRBV6-6 and TRBJ2-7; D remains unclear. V lost 4 bases and J 4 bases, leaving 17 bases between the germline ends. The germline V gene has CDR1 MNHNY and CDR2 SVGAGI (reference sequence). There are 15 residues in the CDR3. The CDR3 DNA is TGTGCCAGCAGTTTCTGGGCCCCCGGTTCATACGAGCAGTACTTC. Protein: CASSFWAPGSYEQYF.

The rearrangement joins TRBV9 to TRBJ2-5; 8 nucleotides match TRBD2. The CDR3 runs to 14 residues. Germline V gives CDR1 SGDLS, CDR2 YYNGEE. V lost 1 base to trimming and J lost 1 base; unmatched junction nucleotides: 0. Here the CDR3 DNA reads TGTGCCAGCAGCGTAACTAGCGGCCAAGAGACCCAGTACTTC. Its translation is CASSVTSGQETQYF.

The chain recombines TRBV11-2 with TRBJ2-7, with TRBD2 identical over 11 bases. This CDR3 has 16 amino acids. J was trimmed by 3 bases and V by 6 bases; bases with no gene match: 10. In germline, CDR1 is SGHAT, CDR2 FQNNGV. The CDR3 nucleotides read TGTGCCAGCAGTTCCAGGGGACTAGCGGTGGGCTACGAGCAGTACTTC. Encoded protein: CASSSRGLAVGYEQYF.

The chain uses TRBV6-1 and TRBJ1-2; TRBD1 matches at 8 bases. This CDR3 is built from 15 residues. The germline CDR1 and CDR2 sequences are MNHNS and SASEGT. V trimming: 7 bases; J trimming: 4 bases; junction bases outside the gene matches: 11. CDR3 amino acids: CASTSPRQGSYGYTF. DNA of the CDR3: TGTGCCAGCACTTCCCCAAGACAGGGGAGCTATGGCTACACCTTC.

In this sample, this clonotype turned up a few times. A much more abundant neighbour one base away suggests this may be a read error. The chain recombines TRBV6-2 or TRBV6-3 with TRBJ2-1, with 9 positions matching TRBD2. The J call could be wrong; TRBJ2-7 is a better fit for the DNA end. Germline V CDR1 and CDR2: MNHEY, SVGEGT. The CDR3 extends over 18 amino acids. The CDR3 is CASSYSPPASGIYNEQYF. The CDR3 region has the DNA TGTGCCAGCAGTTACTCCCCCCCTGCTAGCGGGATTTACAATGAGCAGTACTTC.

The chain combines TRBV20-1 with TRBJ2-1; 7 bases map to TRBD1. Per the germline V gene, CDR1 is DFQATT and CDR2 is SNEGSKA (reference sequence). The CDR3 length is 18 residues. V shed 1 base and J 7 bases; nucleotides not matched to a gene: 19. The CDR3 DNA is TGCAGTGCTAGAGCAATCACTCCTGGGACAGTAAGGGGAAATGAGCAGTTCTTC. Translating it yields CSARAITPGTVRGNEQFF.

CDR3 coding DNA: TGTGCCACCAGCAGGGGGGACTCCGAGACCCAGTACTTC. It codes for CATSRGDSETQYF. The V and J genes are TRBV15 and TRBJ2-5; TRBD2 might be the D (6 bases). Germline V gives CDR1 LNHNV, CDR2 YYDKDF (reference sequence). Trimming pared 3 bases from V and 5 bases from J, leaving 10 bases between. CDR3 length equals 13 residues.

The J gene is TRBJ2-3, the V gene TRBV3-1, with D uncertain. Per germline, CDR1 LGHDT and CDR2 YNNKEL (reference sequence). Trimming stripped 4 bases from V and 4 bases from J, with 12 bases between. There are 14 residues in the CDR3. The CDR3 DNA reads as TGTGCCAGCAGCCCTGCAGTACGTCCAGATACGCAGTATTTT. Translation: CASSPAVRPDTQYF.

This chain connects TRBV15 to TRBJ1-2; TRBD1 agrees at 7 bases. Looked up from germline, CDR1 is LNHNV and CDR2 is YYDKDF (reference sequence). V lost 1 base to trimming and J lost 4 bases; unmatched junction nucleotides: 3. This CDR3 is 14 amino acids long. The CDR3 reads CATSRAAGGYGYTF. The CDR3 DNA follows: TGTGCCACCAGCAGAGCGGCAGGGGGCTATGGCTACACCTTC. The variable domain in full, with the rest retrieved from reference TRBV15 and TRBJ1-2, is DAMVIQNPRYQVTQFGKPVTLSCSQTLNHNVMYWYQQKSSQAPKLLFHYYDKDFNNEADTPDNFQSRRPNTSFCFLDIRSPGLGDTAMYLCATSRAAGGYGYTFGSGTRLTVV.

J is TRBJ2-6 and V is TRBV7-2; 9 nucleotides match TRBD1. The J segment lost 2 bases and the V segment lost 5 bases, leaving 4 bases of the junction unmatched. CDR3 length equals 16 residues. In germline, CDR1 is SGHTA, CDR2 FQGNSA. The DNA of the CDR3 is TGTGCCAGCAGCCACCGACAGGGGGCTGGGGCCAACGTCCTGACTTTC. Translated, it gives CASSHRQGAGANVLTF.

The chain carries TRBV4-3 and TRBJ1-2, with D maybe TRBD1 (6 bases). This CDR3 spans 19 amino acids. The germline V gene has CDR1 LGHNA and CDR2 YSLEER. Between the trimmed V and J ends, which lost 3 bases and 4 bases, there was a span of 27 bases. CDR3 in amino acids: CASSQGGLFGRGGSYGYTF. The CDR3 coding sequence is TGCGCCAGCAGCCAGGGGGGCCTGTTTGGCAGGGGAGGGAGCTATGGCTACACCTTC.

V is TRBV6-2 or TRBV6-3 and J is TRBJ2-1; D is unclear. The V end was cut by 5 bases, the J end by 14 bases, with 16 bases between. Germline lookup yields CDR1 MNHEY and CDR2 SVGEGT. The CDR3 is 12 amino acids. The CDR3 coding sequence is TGTGCCAGCAGTCAAAATAAATTAGTTGAGTTCTTC. It is translated as CASSQNKLVEFF.

This clonotype has only a few counts. V usage is TRBV12-3 or TRBV12-4 and J usage is TRBJ2-5; TRBD1 agrees at 8 bases. The J call could be wrong; TRBJ2-7 is a better fit for the DNA end. The CDR3 totals 14 residues. The CDR3 spells CASSFTPGGGEQYF. The CDR3, as DNA: TGTGCCAGCAGTTTTACTCCAGGGGGCGGCGAGCAGTACTTC.

V gene TRBV7-2 combines with J gene TRBJ2-3; D ambiguous. This CDR3 contains 15 residues. The V gene lost 5 bases and the J gene lost 1 base, with 13 bases spanning the gap. Germline CDR1 is SGHTA and CDR2 is FQGNSA. The CDR3 is CASSQNRPRTDTQYF. CDR3 coding DNA: TGTGCCAGCAGCCAAAACCGCCCACGCACAGATACGCAGTATTTT.